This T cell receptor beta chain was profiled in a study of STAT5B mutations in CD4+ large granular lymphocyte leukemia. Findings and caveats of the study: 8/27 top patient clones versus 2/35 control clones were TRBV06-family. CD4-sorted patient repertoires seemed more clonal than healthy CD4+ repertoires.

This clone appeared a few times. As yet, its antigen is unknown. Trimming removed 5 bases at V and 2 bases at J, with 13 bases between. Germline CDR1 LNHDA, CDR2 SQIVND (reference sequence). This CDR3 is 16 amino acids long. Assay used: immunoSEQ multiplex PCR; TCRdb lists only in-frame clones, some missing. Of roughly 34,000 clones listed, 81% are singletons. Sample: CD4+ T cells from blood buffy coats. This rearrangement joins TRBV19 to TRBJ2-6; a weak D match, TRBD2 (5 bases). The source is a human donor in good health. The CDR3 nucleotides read TGTGCCAGTAGTCCCCGTGGAGGTACTGGGGCCAACGTCCTGACTTTC. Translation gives CASSPRGGTGANVLTF. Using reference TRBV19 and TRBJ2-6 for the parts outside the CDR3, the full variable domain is DGGITQSPKYLFRKEGQNVTLSCEQNLNHDAMYWYRQDPGQGLRLIYYSQIVNDFQKGDIAEGYSVSREKKESFPLTVTSAQKNPTAFYLCASSPRGGTGANVLTFGAGSRLTVL.